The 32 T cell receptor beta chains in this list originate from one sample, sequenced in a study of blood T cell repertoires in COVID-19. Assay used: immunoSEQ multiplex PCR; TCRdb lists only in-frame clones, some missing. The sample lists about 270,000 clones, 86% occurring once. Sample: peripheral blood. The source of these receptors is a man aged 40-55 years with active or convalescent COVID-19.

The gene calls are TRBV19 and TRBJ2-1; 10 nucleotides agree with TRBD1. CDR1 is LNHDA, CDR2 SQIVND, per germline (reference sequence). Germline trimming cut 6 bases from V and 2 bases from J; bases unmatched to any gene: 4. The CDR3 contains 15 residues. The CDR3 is CASSDGQGAYNEQFF. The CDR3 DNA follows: TGTGCCAGTAGCGACGGACAGGGGGCCTACAATGAGCAGTTCTTC. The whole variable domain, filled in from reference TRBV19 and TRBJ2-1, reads DGGITQSPKYLFRKEGQNVTLSCEQNLNHDAMYWYRQDPGQGLRLIYYSQIVNDFQKGDIAEGYSVSREKKESFPLTVTSAQKNPTAFYLCASSDGQGAYNEQFFGPGTRLTVL.

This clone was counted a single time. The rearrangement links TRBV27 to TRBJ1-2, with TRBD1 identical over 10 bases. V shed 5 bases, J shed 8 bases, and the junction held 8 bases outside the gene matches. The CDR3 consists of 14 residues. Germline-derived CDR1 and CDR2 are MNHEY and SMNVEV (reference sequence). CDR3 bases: TGTGCCAGCAGTCCTAGACAGGGGGCGAAGGGCTACACCTTC. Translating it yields CASSPRQGAKGYTF.

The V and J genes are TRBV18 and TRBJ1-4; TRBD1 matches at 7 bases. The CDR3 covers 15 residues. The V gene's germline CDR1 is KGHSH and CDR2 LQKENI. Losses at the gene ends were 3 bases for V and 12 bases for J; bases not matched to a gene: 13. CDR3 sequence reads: CASSPLSARQGQLFF. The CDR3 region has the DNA TGTGCCAGCTCACCCCTCTCTGCCAGACAGGGCCAACTGTTTTTT.

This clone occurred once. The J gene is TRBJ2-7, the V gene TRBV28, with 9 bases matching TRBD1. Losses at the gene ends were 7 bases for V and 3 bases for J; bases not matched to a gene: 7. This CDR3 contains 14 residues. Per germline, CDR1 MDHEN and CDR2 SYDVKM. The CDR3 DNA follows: TGTGCCAGCAAAGGGGACAGGGATAGCTACGAGCAGTACTTC. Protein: CASKGDRDSYEQYF.

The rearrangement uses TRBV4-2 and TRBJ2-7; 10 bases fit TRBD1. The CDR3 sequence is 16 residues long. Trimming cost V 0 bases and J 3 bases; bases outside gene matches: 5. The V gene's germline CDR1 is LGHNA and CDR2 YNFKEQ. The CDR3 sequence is CASSQDWDRGLYEQYF. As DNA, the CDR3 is TGTGCCAGCAGCCAAGACTGGGACAGGGGCCTCTACGAGCAGTACTTC.

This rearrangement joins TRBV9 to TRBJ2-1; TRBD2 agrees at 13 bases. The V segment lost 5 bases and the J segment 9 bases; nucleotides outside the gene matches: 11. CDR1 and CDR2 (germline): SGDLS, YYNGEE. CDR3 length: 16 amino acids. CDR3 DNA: TGTGCCAGCAGTTCCCCGACTAGCGGGAGGTGGGGTGAGCAGTTCTTC. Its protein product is CASSSPTSGRWGEQFF.

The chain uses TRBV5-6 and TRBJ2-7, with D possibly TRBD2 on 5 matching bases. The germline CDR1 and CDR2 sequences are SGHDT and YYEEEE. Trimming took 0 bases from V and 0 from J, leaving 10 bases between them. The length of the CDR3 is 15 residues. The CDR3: CASSLGYTSSYEQYF. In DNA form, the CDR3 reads TGTGCCAGCAGCTTGGGGTATACTAGCTCCTACGAGCAGTACTTC.

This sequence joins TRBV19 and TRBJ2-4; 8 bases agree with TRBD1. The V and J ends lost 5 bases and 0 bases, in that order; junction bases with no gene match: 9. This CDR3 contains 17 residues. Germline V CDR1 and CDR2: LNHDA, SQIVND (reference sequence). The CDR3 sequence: CASSVTYRGLAKNIQYF. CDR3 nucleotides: TGTGCCAGTAGTGTAACATACAGGGGGTTAGCCAAAAACATTCAGTACTTC.

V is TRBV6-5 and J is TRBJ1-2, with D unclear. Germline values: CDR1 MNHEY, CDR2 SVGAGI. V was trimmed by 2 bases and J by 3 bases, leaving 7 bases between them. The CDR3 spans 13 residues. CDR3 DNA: TGTGCCAGCAGTTACGGCCAGTACTATGGCTACACCTTC. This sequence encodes CASSYGQYYGYTF.

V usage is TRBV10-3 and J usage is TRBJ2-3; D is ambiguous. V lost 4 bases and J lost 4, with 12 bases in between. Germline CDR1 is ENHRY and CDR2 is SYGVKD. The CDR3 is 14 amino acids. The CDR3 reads CAISGRASADTQYF. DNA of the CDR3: TGTGCCATCAGTGGCCGCGCGAGTGCAGATACGCAGTATTTT.

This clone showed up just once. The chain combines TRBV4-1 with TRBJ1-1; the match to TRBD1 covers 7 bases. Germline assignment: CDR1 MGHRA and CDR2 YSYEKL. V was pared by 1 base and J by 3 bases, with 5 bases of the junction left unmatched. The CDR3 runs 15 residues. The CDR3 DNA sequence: TGCGCCAGCAGCCAAGTAGACAGGGATCACACTGAAGCTTTCTTT. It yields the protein CASSQVDRDHTEAFF.

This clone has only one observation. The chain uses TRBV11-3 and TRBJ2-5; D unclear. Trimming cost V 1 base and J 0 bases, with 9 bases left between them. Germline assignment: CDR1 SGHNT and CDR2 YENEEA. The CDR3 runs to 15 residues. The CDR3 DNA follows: TGTGCCAGCAGCTTAGTTAGTTCGTACCAAGAGACCCAGTACTTC. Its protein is CASSLVSSYQETQYF.

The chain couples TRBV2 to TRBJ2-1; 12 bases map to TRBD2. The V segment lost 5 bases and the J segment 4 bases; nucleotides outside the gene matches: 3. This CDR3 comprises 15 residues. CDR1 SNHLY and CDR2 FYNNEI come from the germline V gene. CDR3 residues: CASSPLAGGYNEQFF. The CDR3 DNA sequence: TGTGCCAGCAGTCCTCTAGCGGGGGGGTACAATGAGCAGTTCTTC.

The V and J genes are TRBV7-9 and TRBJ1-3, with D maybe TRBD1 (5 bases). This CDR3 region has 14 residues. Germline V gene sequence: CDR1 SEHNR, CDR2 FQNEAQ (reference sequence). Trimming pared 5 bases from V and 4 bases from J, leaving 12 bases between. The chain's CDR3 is CASSIQEIGNTIYF. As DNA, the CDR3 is TGTGCCAGCAGCATACAGGAGATCGGAAACACCATATATTTT. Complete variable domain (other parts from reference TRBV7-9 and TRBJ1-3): DTGVSQNPRHKITKRGQNVTFRCDPISEHNRLYWYRQTLGQGPEFLTYFQNEAQLEKSRLLSDRFSAERPKGSFSTLEIQRTEQGDSAMYLCASSIQEIGNTIYFGEGSWLTVV.

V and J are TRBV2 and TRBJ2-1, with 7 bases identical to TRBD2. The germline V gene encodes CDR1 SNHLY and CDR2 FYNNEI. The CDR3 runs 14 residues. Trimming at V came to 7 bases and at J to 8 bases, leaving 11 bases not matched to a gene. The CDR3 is CASTLTGTIHEQFF. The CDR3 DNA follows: TGTGCCAGCACCTTGACCGGGACTATTCATGAGCAGTTCTTC.

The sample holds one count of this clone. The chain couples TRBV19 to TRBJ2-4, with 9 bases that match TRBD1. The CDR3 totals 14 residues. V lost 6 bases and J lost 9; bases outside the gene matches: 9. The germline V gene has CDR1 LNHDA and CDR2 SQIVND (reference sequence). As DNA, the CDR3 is TGTGCCAGTAGCCAGGACAGGGGTGGGCGCATTCAGTACTTC. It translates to CASSQDRGGRIQYF.

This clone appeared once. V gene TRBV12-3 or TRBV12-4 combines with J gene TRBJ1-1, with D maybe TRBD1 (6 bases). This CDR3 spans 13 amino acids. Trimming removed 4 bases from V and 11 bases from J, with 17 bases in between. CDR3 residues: CASSSTGTLWAFF. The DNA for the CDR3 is TGTGCCAGCAGTTCGACAGGAACGTTGTGGGCTTTCTTT.

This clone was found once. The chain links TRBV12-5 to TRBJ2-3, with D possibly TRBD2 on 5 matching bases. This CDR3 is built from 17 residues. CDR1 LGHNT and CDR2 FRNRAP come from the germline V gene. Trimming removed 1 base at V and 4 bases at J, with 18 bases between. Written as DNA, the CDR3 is TGTGCTAGTGGTTTGGCCACGACTACCCCCGCGCCAGATACGCAGTATTTT. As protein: CASGLATTTPAPDTQYF.

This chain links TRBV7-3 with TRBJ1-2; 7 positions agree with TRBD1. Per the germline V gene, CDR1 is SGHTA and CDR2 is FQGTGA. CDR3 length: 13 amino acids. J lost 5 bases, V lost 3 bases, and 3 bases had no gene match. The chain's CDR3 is CASSLGTEYGYTF. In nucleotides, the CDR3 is TGTGCCAGCAGCTTGGGGACAGAGTATGGCTACACCTTC.

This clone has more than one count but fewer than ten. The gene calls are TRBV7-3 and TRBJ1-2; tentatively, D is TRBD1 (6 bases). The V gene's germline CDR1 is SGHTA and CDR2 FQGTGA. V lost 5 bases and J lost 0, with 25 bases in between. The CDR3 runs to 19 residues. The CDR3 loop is CASSPFIPPSTGANYGYTF. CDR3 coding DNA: TGTGCCAGCAGCCCTTTTATCCCCCCATCGACAGGAGCTAACTATGGCTACACCTTC.

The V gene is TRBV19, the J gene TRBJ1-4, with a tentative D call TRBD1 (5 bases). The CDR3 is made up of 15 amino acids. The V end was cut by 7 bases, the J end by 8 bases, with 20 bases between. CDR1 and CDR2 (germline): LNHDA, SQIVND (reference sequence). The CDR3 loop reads CASTPGVQGGEKLFF. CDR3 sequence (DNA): TGTGCCAGTACCCCGGGGGTGCAGGGAGGAGAAAAACTGTTTTTT.

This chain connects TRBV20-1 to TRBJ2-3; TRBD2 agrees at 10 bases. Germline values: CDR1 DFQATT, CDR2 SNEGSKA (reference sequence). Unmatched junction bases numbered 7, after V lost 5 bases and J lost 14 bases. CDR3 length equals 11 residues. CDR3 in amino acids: CSASPSGGLYF. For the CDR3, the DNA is TGCAGTGCTTCCCCTAGCGGGGGTTTGTATTTT.

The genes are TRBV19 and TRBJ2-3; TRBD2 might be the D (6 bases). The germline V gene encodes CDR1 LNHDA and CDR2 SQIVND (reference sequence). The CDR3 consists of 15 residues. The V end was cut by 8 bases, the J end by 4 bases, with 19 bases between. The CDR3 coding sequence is TGTGCCAGTCGGAAGGGACTCCTGGGTCCAGATACGCAGTATTTT. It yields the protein CASRKGLLGPDTQYF. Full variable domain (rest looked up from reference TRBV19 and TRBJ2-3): DGGITQSPKYLFRKEGQNVTLSCEQNLNHDAMYWYRQDPGQGLRLIYYSQIVNDFQKGDIAEGYSVSREKKESFPLTVTSAQKNPTAFYLCASRKGLLGPDTQYFGPGTRLTVL.

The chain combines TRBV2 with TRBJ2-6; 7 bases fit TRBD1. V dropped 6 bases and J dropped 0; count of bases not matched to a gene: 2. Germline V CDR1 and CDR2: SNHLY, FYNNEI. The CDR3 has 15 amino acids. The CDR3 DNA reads TGTGCCAGCAGGAGACAGGGCTCTGGGGCCAACGTCCTGACTTTC. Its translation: CASRRQGSGANVLTF. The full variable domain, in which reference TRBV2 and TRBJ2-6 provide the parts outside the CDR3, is EPEVTQTPSHQVTQMGQEVILRCVPISNHLYFYWYRQILGQKVEFLVSFYNNEISEKSEIFDDQFSVERPDGSNFTLKIRSTKLEDSAMYFCASRRQGSGANVLTFGAGSRLTVL.

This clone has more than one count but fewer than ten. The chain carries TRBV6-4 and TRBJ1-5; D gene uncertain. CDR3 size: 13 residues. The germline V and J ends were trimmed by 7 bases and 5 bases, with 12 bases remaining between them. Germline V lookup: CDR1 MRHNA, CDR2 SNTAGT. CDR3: CASNTVRHQPQHF. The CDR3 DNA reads TGTGCCAGCAATACAGTGAGACATCAGCCCCAGCATTTT.

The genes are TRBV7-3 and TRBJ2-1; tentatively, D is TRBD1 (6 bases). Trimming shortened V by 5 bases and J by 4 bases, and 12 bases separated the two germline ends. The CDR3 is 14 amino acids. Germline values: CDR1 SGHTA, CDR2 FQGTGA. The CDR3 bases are TGTGCCAGCAGCGACTCGAGGGGGTACAATGAGCAGTTCTTC. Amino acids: CASSDSRGYNEQFF.

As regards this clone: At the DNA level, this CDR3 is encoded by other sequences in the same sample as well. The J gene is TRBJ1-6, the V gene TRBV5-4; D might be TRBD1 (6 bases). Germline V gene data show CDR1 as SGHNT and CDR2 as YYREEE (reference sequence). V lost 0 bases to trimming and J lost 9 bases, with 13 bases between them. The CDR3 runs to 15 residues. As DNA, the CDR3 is TGTGCCAGCAGCTTGGGGCAGGGAGGGGGTTCACCCCTCCACTTT. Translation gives CASSLGQGGGSPLHF.

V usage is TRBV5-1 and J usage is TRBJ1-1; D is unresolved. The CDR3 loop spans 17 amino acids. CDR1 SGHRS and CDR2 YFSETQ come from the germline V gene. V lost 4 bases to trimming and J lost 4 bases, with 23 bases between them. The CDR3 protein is CASSIGRAEGWGTEAFF. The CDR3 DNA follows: TGCGCCAGCAGCATAGGCCGGGCCGAGGGTTGGGGCACTGAAGCTTTCTTT.

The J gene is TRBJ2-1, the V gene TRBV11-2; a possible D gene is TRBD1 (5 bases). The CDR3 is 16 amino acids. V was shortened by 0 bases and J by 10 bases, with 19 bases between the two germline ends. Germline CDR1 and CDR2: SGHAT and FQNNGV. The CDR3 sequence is CASSLDPPVRQMEQFF. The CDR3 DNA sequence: TGTGCCAGCAGCTTAGATCCCCCAGTAAGACAGATGGAGCAGTTCTTC. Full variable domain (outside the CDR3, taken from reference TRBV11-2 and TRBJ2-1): EAGVAQSPRYKIIEKRQSVAFWCNPISGHATLYWYQQILGQGPKLLIQFQNNGVVDDSQLPKDRFSAERLKGVDSTLKIQPAKLEDSAVYLCASSLDPPVRQMEQFFGPGTRLTVL.

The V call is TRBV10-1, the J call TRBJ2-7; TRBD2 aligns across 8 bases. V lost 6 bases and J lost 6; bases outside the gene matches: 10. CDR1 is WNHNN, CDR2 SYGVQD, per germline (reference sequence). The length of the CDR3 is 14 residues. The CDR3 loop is CASSPGLGAVEQYF. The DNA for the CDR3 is TGCGCCAGCAGCCCGGGACTAGGGGCTGTCGAGCAGTACTTC.

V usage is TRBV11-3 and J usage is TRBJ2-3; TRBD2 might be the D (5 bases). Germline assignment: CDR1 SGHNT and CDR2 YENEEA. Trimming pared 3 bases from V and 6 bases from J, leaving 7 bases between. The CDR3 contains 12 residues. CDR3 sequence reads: CASSLRADTQYF. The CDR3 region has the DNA TGTGCCAGCAGCTTGCGGGCGGATACGCAGTATTTT.

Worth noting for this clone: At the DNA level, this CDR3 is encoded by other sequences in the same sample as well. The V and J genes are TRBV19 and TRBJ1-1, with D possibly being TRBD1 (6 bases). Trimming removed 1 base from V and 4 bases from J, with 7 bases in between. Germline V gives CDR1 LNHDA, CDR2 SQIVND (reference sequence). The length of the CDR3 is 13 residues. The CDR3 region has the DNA TGTGCCAGTAGTATAGGAGGGGGCACTGAAGCTTTCTTT. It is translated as CASSIGGGTEAFF. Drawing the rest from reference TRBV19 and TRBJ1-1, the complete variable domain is DGGITQSPKYLFRKEGQNVTLSCEQNLNHDAMYWYRQDPGQGLRLIYYSQIVNDFQKGDIAEGYSVSREKKESFPLTVTSAQKNPTAFYLCASSIGGGTEAFFGQGTRLTVV.